This T cell receptor beta chain appears in the sequencing data of a study of CD8+CD57+ T cells in acquired aplastic anemia. Genomic DNA templated the TCR beta VDJ and CDR3 profiling. TCRdb independently ran MiXCR on the reads; one entry per CDR3 protein. The data hold roughly 180,000 distinct CDR3 sequences, with less than 65% observed a single time. The CDR3 consists of 15 residues. V lost 7 bases and J lost 4, with 19 bases in between. Germline-derived CDR1 and CDR2 are SNHLY and FYNNEI. The TCR comes from a human donor with severe aplastic anemia or a healthy control (not recorded which). The sample taken for sequencing was sorted CD4+, CD8+, or CD8+CD57+ T cells (not recorded which) from PBMCs. The chain uses TRBV2 and TRBJ1-2; D might be TRBD1 (5 bases). The CDR3 sequence: CASMRLGQGAYGYTF. CDR3 nucleotides: TGTGCCAGCATGAGGTTGGGGCAGGGTGCCTATGGCTACACCTTC. Full variable domain (missing parts from reference TRBV2 and TRBJ1-2): EPEVTQTPSHQVTQMGQEVILRCVPISNHLYFYWYRQILGQKVEFLVSFYNNEISEKSEIFDDQFSVERPDGSNFTLKIRSTKLEDSAMYFCASMRLGQGAYGYTFGSGTRLTVV.